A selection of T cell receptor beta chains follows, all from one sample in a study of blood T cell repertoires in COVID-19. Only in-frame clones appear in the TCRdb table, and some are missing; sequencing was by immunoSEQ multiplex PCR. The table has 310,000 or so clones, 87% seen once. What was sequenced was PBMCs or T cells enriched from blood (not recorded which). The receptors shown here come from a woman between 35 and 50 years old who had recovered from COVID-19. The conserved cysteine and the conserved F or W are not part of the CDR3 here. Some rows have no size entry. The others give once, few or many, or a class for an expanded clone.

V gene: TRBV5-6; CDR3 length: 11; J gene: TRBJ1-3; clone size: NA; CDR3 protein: ASSPWGRNTIY
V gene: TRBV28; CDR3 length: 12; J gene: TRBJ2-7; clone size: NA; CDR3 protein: ASSRRQGSYEQY
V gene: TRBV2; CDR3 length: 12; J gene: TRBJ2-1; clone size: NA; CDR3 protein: ASSPTSGRAGQF
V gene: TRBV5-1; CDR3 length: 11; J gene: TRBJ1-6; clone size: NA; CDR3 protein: ASSLARRSPLH
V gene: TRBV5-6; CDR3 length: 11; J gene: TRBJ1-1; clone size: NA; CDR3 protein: ASSLVWGAEAF
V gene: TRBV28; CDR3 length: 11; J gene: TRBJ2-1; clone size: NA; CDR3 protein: ASSLETYNEQF
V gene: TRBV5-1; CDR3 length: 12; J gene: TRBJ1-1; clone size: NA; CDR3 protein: ASSLGTGNTEAF
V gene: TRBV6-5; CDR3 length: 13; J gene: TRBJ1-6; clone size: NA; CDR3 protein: ASSYQGAYNSPLH
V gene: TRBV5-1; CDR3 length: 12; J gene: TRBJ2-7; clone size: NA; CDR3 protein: ASSLGLAEYEQY
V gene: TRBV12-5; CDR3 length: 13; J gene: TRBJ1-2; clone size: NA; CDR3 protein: ASGLVQGLQRGYT
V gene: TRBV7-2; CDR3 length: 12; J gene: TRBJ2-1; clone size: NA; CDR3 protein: ASRSGNSYNEQF
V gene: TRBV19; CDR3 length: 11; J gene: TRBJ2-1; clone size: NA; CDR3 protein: ASSQTRVDEQF
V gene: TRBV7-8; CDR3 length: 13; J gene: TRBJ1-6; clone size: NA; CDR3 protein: ASSFRTGNNSPLH
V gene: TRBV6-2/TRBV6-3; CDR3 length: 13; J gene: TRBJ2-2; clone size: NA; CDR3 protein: ASSFGLANTGELF
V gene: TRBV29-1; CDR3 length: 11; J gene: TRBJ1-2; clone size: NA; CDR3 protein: SVGGAALGRYT
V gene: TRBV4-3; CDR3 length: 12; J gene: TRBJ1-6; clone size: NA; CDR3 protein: ASSEGQRNSPLH
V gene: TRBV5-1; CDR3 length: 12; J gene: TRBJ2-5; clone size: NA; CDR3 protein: ASTLAGDPETQY
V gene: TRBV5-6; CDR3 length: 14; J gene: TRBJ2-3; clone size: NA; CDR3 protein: ASSLGSGPSTDTQY
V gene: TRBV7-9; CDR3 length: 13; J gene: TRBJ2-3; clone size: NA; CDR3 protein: ASSLGSGSTDTQY
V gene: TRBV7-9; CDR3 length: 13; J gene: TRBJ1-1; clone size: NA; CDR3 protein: ASSHPGQGGPEAF
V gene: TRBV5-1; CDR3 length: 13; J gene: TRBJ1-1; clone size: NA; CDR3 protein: ASSLLASPNTEAF
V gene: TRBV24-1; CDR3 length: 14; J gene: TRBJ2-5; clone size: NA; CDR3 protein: ATSDYRGGVEETQY
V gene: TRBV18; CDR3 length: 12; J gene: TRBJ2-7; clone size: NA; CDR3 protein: ASSPDDRRYEQY
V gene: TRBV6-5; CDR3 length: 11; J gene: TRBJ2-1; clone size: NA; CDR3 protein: ASSGLVANEQF
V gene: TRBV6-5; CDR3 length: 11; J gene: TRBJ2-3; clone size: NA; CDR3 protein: ATNSGVTDTQY
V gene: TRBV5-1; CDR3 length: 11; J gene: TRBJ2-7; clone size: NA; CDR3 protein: ASRPDRTYEQY
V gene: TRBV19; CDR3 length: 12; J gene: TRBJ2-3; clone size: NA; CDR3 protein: ASSNRGRTDTQY
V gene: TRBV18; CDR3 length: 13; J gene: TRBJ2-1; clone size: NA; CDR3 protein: ASSTSRDSYNEQF
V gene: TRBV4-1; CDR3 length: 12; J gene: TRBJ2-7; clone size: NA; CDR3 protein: ATRPREGPFEQY
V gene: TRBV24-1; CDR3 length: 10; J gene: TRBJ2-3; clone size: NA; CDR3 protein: ATSEQADTQY
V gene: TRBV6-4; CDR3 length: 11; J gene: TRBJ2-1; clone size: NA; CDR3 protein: ASSAGMGGEQF
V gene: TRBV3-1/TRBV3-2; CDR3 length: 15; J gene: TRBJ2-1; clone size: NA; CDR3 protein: ASSQDRGTSVYNEQF
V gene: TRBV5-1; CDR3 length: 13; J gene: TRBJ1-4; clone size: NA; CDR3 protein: ASRLGRSTNEKLF
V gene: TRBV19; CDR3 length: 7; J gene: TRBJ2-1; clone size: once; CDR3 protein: ASEDEQF
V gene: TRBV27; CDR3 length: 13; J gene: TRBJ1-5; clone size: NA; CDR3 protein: ASSLTGHNNQPQH
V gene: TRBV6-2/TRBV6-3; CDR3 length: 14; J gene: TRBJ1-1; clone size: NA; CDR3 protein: ASSYIGGLGNTEAF
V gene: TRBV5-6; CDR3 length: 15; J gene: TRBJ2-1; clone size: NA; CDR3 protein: ASSLRLVPRSYNEQF